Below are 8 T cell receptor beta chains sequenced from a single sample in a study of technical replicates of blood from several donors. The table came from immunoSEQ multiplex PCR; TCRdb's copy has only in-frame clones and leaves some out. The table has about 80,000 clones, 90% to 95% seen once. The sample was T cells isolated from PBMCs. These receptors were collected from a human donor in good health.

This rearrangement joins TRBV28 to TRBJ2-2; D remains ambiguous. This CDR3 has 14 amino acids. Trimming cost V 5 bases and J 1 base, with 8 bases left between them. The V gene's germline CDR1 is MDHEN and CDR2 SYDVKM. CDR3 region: CASSRGRNTGELFF. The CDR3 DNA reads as TGTGCCAGCAGTCGTGGCCGGAACACCGGGGAGCTGTTTTTT.

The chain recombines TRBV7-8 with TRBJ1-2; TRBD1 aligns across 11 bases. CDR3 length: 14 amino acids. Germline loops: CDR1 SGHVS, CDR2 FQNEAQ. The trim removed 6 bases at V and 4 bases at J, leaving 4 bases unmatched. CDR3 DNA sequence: TGTGCCAGCAGACCGGGACAGGGGGTCTATGGCTACACCTTC. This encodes CASRPGQGVYGYTF.

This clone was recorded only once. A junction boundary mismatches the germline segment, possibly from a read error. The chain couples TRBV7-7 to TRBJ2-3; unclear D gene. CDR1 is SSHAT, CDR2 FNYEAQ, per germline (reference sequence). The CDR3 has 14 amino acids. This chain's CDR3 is CASSLDGSTDTQYF. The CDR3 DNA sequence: TGTGCTAGCAGCTTAGACGGGAGCACAGATACGCAGTATTTT. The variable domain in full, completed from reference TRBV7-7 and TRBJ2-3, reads GAGVSQSPRYKVTKRGQDVTLRCDPISSHATLYWYQQALGQGPEFLTYFNYEAQPDKSGLPSDRFSAERPEGSISTLTIQRTEQRDSAMYRCASSLDGSTDTQYFGPGTRLTVL.

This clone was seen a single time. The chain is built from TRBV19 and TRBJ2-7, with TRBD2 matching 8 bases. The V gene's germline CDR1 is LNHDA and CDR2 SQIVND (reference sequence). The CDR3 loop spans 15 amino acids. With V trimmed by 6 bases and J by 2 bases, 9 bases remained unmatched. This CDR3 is CASSPERELPYEQYF. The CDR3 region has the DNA TGTGCCAGTAGCCCAGAGCGGGAGTTACCCTACGAGCAGTACTTC.

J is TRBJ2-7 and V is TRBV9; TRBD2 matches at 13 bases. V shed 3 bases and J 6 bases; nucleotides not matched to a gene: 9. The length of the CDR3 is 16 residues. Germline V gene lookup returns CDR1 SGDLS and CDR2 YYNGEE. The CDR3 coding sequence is TGTGCCAGCAGCGCCGGAGGACTAGCGGGAGTATCCGAGCAGTACTTC. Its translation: CASSAGGLAGVSEQYF. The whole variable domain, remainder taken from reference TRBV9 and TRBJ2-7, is DSGVTQTPKHLITATGQRVTLRCSPRSGDLSVYWYQQSLDQGLQFLIQYYNGEERAKGNILERFSAQQFPDLHSELNLSSLELGDSALYFCASSAGGLAGVSEQYFGPGTRLTVT.

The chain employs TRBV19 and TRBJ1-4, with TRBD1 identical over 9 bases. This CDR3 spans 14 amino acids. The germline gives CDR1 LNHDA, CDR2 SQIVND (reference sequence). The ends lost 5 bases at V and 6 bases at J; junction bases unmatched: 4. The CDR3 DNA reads TGTGCCAGTAGTTCCGGGACAGGGTATGAAAAACTGTTTTTT. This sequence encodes CASSSGTGYEKLFF.

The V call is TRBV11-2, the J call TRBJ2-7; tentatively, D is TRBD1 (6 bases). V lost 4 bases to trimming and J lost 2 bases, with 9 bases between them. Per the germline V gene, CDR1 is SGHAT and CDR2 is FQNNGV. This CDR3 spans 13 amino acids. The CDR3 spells CASSSSGAYEQYF. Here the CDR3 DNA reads TGTGCCAGCAGCTCGTCAGGGGCCTACGAGCAGTACTTC.

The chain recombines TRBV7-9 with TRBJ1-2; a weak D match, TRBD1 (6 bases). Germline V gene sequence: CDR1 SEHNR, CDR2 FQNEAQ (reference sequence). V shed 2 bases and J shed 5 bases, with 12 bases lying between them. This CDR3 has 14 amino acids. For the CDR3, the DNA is TGTGCCAGCAGCTTACCAGACAGGATGTATGGCTACACCTTC. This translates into CASSLPDRMYGYTF.